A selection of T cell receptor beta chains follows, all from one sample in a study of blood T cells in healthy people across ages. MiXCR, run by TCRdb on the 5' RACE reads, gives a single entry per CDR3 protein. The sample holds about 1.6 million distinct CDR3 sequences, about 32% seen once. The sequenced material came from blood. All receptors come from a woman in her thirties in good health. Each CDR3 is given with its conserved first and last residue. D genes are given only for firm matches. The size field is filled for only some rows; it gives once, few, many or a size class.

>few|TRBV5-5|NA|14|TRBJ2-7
CASSPVGGTYEQYF
TGTGCCAGCAGCCCTGTGGGCGGCACCTACGAGCAGTACTTC
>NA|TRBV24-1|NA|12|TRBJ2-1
CATSDPVSEQFF
TGTGCCACCAGTGATCCGGTTTCTGAGCAGTTCTTC
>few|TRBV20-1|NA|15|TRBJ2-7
CSAREIPGPSLEQYF
TGCAGTGCTAGAGAGATTCCGGGACCGAGTCTCGAGCAGTACTTC
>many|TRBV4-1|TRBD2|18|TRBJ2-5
CASSQVMLAGGPGQTQYF
TGCGCCAGCAGCCAAGTAATGTTGGCGGGAGGGCCTGGTCAGACCCAGTACTTC
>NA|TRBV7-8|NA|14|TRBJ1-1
CASSLRQGSTEAFF
TGTGCCAGCAGCTTGAGGCAGGGGAGCACTGAAGCTTTCTTT
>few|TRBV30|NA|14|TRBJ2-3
CAWGVASGTDTQYF
TGTGCCTGGGGGGTCGCGAGCGGCACAGATACGCAGTATTTT
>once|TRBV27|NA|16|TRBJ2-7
CASSELGGRGRSEQYF
TGTGCCAGCAGCGAGCTAGGGGGTCGGGGGAGGAGTGAGCAGTACTTC
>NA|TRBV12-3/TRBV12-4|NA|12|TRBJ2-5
CASSPTAHPEYF
TGTGCCAGCAGTCCTACAGCTCACCCGGAGTACTTC
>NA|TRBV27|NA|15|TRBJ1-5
CGSSLIGTGNQPQHF
TGTGGCAGCAGTTTAATTGGCACAGGCAATCAGCCCCAGCATTTT
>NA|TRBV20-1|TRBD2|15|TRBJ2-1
CSARRGTSGSNEQFF
TGCAGTGCTAGGAGAGGGACTAGCGGGAGTAATGAGCAGTTCTTC
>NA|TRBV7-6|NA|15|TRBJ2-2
CASSLSGTRTGELFF
TGTGCCAGCAGCTTGTCGGGGACCAGGACCGGGGAGCTGTTTTTT
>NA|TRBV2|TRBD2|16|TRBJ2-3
CASEGLSGGITDTQYF
TGTGCCAGCGAGGGACTTAGCGGGGGGATCACAGATACGCAGTATTTT
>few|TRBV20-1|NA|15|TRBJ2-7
CSAEGPGRPSYEQYF
TGCAGTGCTGAAGGCCCAGGGCGGCCCTCCTACGAGCAGTACTTC
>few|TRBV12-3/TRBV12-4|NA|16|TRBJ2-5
CASSSGGVAGQETQYF
TGTGCCAGCAGTTCAGGCGGTGTCGCAGGGCAAGAGACCCAGTACTTC
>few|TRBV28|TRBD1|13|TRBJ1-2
CASSQQGWYGYTF
TGTGCCAGCAGTCAACAGGGGTGGTATGGCTACACCTTC
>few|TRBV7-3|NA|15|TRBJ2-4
CASSSIRQAKGEQYF
TGTGCCAGCAGCTCGATTAGACAGGCTAAAGGGGAGCAGTACTTC
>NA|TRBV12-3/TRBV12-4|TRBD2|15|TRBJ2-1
CASSLKLAGVDEQFF
TGTGCCAGCAGTTTAAAGCTAGCGGGGGTCGATGAGCAGTTCTTC
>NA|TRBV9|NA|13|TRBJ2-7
CASSADRAGAQYF
TGTGCCAGCAGCGCAGACCGGGCGGGGGCCCAGTACTTC
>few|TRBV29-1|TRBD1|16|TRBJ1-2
CSVRGVPGQGAEGYTF
TGCAGCGTTCGGGGAGTCCCGGGACAGGGGGCAGAGGGCTACACCTTC
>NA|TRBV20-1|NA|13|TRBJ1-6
CSASVSVNSPLHF
TGCAGTGCTAGCGTCTCAGTTAATTCACCCCTCCACTTT
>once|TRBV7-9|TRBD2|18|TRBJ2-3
CASSSLPSSGGERYTQYF
TGTGCCAGCAGCTCTCTTCCCAGTAGCGGGGGAGAAAGGTATACGCAGTATTTT
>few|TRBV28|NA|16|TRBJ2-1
CASSQRVPRRNNEQFF
TGTGCCAGCAGTCAGAGGGTACCCCGAAGGAACAATGAGCAGTTCTTC
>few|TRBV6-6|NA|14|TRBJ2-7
CASRTRLDSDEQYF
TGTGCCAGCAGAACTCGACTCGACTCAGACGAGCAGTACTTC
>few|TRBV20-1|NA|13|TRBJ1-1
CSGEGTLNTEAFF
TGCAGTGGGGAGGGCACCTTGAACACTGAAGCTTTCTTT
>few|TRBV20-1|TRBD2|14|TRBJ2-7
CSATGGGGDYEQYF
TGCAGTGCTACCGGCGGGGGGGGAGACTACGAGCAGTACTTC
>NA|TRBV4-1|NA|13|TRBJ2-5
CASSRREQETQYF
TGCGCCAGCAGCCGCAGGGAGCAAGAGACCCAGTACTTC
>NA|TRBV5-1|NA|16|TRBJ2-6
CASSLQVASGANVLTF
TGCGCCAGCAGCTTGCAGGTGGCATCAGGGGCCAACGTCCTGACTTTC
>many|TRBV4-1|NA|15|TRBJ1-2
CASSQGFVEGYGYTF
TGCGCCAGCAGCCAAGGGTTCGTGGAGGGCTATGGCTACACCTTC
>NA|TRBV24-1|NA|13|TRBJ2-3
CATRGAGTDTQYF
TGTGCCACCCGGGGCGCGGGCACAGATACGCAGTATTTT
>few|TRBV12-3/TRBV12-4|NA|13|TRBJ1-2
CASSFMAGNGYTF
TGTGCCAGCAGTTTTATGGCAGGGAATGGCTACACCTTC
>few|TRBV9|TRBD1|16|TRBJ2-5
CASSVHRGTAQETQYF
TGTGCCAGCAGCGTCCACAGAGGGACAGCTCAAGAGACCCAGTACTTC
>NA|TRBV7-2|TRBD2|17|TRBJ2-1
CASSLGTSGRAYNEQFF
TGTGCCAGCAGCTTAGGGACTAGCGGGAGGGCCTACAATGAGCAGTTCTTC
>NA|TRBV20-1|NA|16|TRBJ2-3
CSANNPFEGSTDTQYF
TGCAGTGCTAACAACCCGTTTGAAGGGAGCACAGATACGCAGTATTTT
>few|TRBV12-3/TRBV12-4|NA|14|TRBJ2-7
CASSRHQGFYEQYF
TGTGCCAGCAGTCGACATCAGGGGTTCTACGAGCAGTACTTC
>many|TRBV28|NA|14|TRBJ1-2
CASSLSGRPYDYTF
TGTGCCAGCAGTTTATCGGGACGGCCCTATGACTACACCTTC
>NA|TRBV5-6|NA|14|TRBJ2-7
CASSLQASHYEQYF
TGTGCCAGCAGCTTGCAGGCGTCCCACTACGAGCAGTACTTC
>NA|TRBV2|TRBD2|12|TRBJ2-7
CASRAGTGEQYF
TGTGCCAGCAGAGCGGGGACCGGCGAGCAGTACTTC
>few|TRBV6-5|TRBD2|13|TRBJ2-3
CATTSGGTDTQYF
TGTGCCACAACTAGCGGGGGTACAGATACGCAGTATTTT
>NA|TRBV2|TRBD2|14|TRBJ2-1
CASRGLAGSNEQFF
TGTGCCAGCAGGGGCCTAGCGGGGAGCAATGAGCAGTTCTTC
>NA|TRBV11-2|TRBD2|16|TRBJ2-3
CASSTISGRIEDTQYF
TGTGCCAGCAGCACCATTAGCGGGAGAATCGAAGATACGCAGTATTTT